This T cell receptor beta chain was sequenced for a study of blood T cell repertoires in COVID-19. Germline V gene sequence: CDR1 SGHAT, CDR2 FQNNGV. This CDR3 is 15 amino acids long. V was clipped by 2 bases and J by 5 bases, with 15 bases between them. TCRdb keeps only in-frame clones here, not all; method: immunoSEQ multiplex PCR. The sample holds 150,000 to 200,000 clones, 86% seen once. The chain has TRBV11-2 and TRBJ2-5; possible D gene TRBD2, 5 bases. This TCR derives from a young woman who had recovered from COVID-19. Sequencing was performed on PBMCs or T cells enriched from blood (not recorded which). This chain's CDR3 is CASSLFLSSGETQYF. CDR3 nucleotide sequence: TGTGCCAGCAGCTTATTTTTGTCATCGGGGGAGACCCAGTACTTC.